Listed here are 25 T cell receptor beta chains from one sample, sequenced in a study of CD8+CD57+ T cells in acquired aplastic anemia. The template used for profiling TCR beta VDJ and CDR3 was genomic DNA. TCRdb called the reads again in MiXCR, with one record for every CDR3 protein. The sample has 100,000 to 130,000 distinct CDR3 sequences, less than 65% seen once. Sequencing was performed on sorted CD4+, CD8+, or CD8+CD57+ T cells (not recorded which) from PBMCs. These receptors originate from a human donor in good health, serving as a control.

Only a few counts were recorded for this clonotype. The chain uses TRBV12-1 and TRBJ1-2. TRBV12-1 is labeled a pseudogene. The CDR3 is made up of 12 amino acids. As DNA, the CDR3 is TGTGCCAGCAGCAACGACAACTATGGCTACACCTTC. Protein: CASSNDNYGYTF.

The genes are TRBV15 and TRBJ1-5; maybe TRBD1 (6 bases). The V end lost 0 bases, the J end lost 4 bases, and 22 bases lay between the germline ends. CDR1 and CDR2 (germline): LNHNV, YYDKDF (reference sequence). This CDR3 is 19 amino acids long. The CDR3: CATSREGGAGPTLNQPQHF. In nucleotides, the CDR3 is TGTGCCACCAGCAGAGAAGGGGGAGCAGGGCCTACCCTAAATCAGCCCCAGCATTTT.

This clonotype was seen a few times. The V and J genes are TRBV27 and TRBJ2-3; 8 bases align to TRBD2. This CDR3 has 16 amino acids. Germline CDR1 and CDR2: MNHEY and SMNVEV (reference sequence). V shed 5 bases and J 4 bases; nucleotides not matched to a gene: 11. The CDR3 region has the DNA TGTGCCAGCAGTCCCGGAGGGTCGGGGGGGCCAGATACGCAGTATTTT. Protein sequence: CASSPGGSGGPDTQYF.

Regarding this clonotype: At one of its ends the junction is not consistent with the germline gene, which may arise from a read error. The V and J genes are TRBV25-1 and TRBJ2-5; 10 bases map to TRBD2. CDR3 length: 14 residues. Germline V CDR1 and CDR2: MGHDK, SYGVNS. This chain's CDR3 is CARSGGGIQETQYF. CDR3 bases: TGTGCCCGCAGCGGGGGGGGCATACAAGAGACCCAGTACTTC. Combining the CDR3 with reference TRBV25-1 and TRBJ2-5 gives the whole variable domain EADIYQTPRYLVIGTGKKITLECSQTMGHDKMYWYQQDPGMELHLIHYSYGVNSTEKGDLSSESTVSRIRTEHFPLTLESARPSHTSQYLCARSGGGIQETQYFGPGTRLLVL.

The table lists this clonotype with many counts. The chain joins TRBV24-1 to TRBJ2-1; 8 bases agree with TRBD1. The CDR3 is made up of 16 amino acids. The ends lost 5 bases at V and 1 base at J; junction bases unmatched: 6. The germline V gene has CDR1 KGHDR and CDR2 SFDVKD. The CDR3 loop reads CATSGIQGESYNEQFF. For the CDR3, the DNA is TGTGCCACCAGTGGCATACAGGGGGAATCCTACAATGAGCAGTTCTTC.

The genes are TRBV2 and TRBJ1-1; D is unclear. Germline V CDR1 and CDR2: SNHLY, FYNNEI. The V end was cut by 3 bases, the J end by 1 base, with 9 bases between. The CDR3 consists of 14 residues. The CDR3 is CASSDLVGNTEAFF. The CDR3 DNA sequence: TGTGCCAGCAGTGATCTGGTCGGGAACACTGAAGCTTTCTTT.

This clonotype was seen many times. V and J are TRBV7-9 and TRBJ1-2, with a possible D match to TRBD1 (5 bases). From germline, CDR1 is SEHNR and CDR2 FQNEAQ (reference sequence). The CDR3 is 16 amino acids. The V gene lost 5 bases and the J gene lost 9 bases, with 25 bases spanning the gap. The CDR3: CASSPTGSNLLGSYTF. CDR3 nucleotides: TGTGCCAGCAGCCCCACAGGTTCGAACCTTCTCGGGAGCTACACCTTC.

This clonotype was detected ten times or more. The chain joins TRBV19 to TRBJ2-7; D ambiguous. The germline V and J ends were trimmed by 3 bases and 0 bases, with 6 bases remaining between them. Germline V gene sequence: CDR1 LNHDA, CDR2 SQIVND (reference sequence). The CDR3 has 13 amino acids. The CDR3 spells CASSMASSYEQYF. DNA of the CDR3: TGTGCCAGTAGTATGGCGAGCTCCTACGAGCAGTACTTC.

A remark on this clonotype: Possible read error: a much larger clone is one base away. This CDR3 fails to terminate in the conserved phenylalanine or tryptophan, so it likely reflects a read error. This chain uses TRBV4-2 with TRBJ1-1; D is uncertain. The V gene's germline CDR1 is LGHNA and CDR2 YNFKEQ. V was cut by 4 bases and J by 3 bases, with 9 bases left in between. The CDR3 consists of 13 residues. CDR3 sequence reads: CASSPTTYTEAFS. The CDR3 DNA is TGTGCCAGCAGCCCTACTACCTACACTGAAGCTTTCTCT.

About this clonotype: A junction boundary mismatches the germline segment, possibly from a read error. The chain uses TRBV6-2 or TRBV6-3 and TRBJ2-6, with 7 bases aligning to TRBD1. In germline, CDR1 is MNHEY, CDR2 SVGEGT. The CDR3 spans 17 residues. For the CDR3, the DNA is TGTGCCAGCAGTTACGAGACAGGGCGGTCTGGGGCCAACGTCCTGGCTTTC. This translates into CASSYETGRSGANVLAF.

This clonotype showed up just a few times. This chain connects TRBV12-3 or TRBV12-4 to TRBJ2-7; D is uncertain. The V end lost 5 bases, the J end lost 4 bases, and 15 bases lay between the germline ends. CDR3 length: 14 residues. The CDR3 loop is CASSGPLVPYEQYF. CDR3 DNA: TGTGCCAGCAGTGGGCCCCTAGTCCCTTACGAGCAGTACTTC.

Concerning this clonotype itself: A read error may explain this, as a much larger clone is one base away. The V call is TRBV27, the J call TRBJ1-2, with a possible D match to TRBD1 (6 bases). The CDR3 sequence is 14 residues long. In germline, CDR1 is MNHEY, CDR2 SMNVEV (reference sequence). CDR3 in amino acids: CAGSLRGAGYGYTF. In DNA, the CDR3 is TGTGCCGGCAGTTTAAGGGGGGCCGGGTATGGCTACACCTTC.

DNA for the CDR3: TGTGCCAGCAGTTTTCAGGGAGGTCAGCCCCAGCATTTT. It yields the protein CASSFQGGQPQHF. The gene calls are TRBV6-2 or TRBV6-3 and TRBJ1-5, with a weak D call TRBD1 (5 bases). Between the trimmed V and J ends, which lost 4 bases and 6 bases, there was a span of 10 bases. Germline V gives CDR1 MNHEY, CDR2 SVGEGT. The CDR3 is 13 residues long.

This clonotype was seen repeatedly, ten times or more. The CDR3 region has the DNA TGTGCCAGCAGGACCGGTGGGGGGTCCACTGAAGCTTTCTTT. It yields the protein CASRTGGGSTEAFF. V and J are TRBV11-2 and TRBJ1-1; weak D call: TRBD1 (5 bases). Germline V gene data show CDR1 as SGHAT and CDR2 as FQNNGV. The CDR3 is 14 residues long. V lost 6 bases to trimming and J lost 4 bases, with 15 bases between them.

This chain connects TRBV5-1 to TRBJ2-5, with no clear D. Trimming took off 0 bases at V and 3 bases at J, with 3 bases between the two ends. The CDR3 spans 12 residues. CDR1 is SGHRS and CDR2 is YFSETQ in the germline V gene. This chain's CDR3 is CASSLGEETQYF. For the CDR3, the DNA is TGCGCCAGCAGCTTGGGTGAAGAGACCCAGTACTTC.

This clonotype has a single count. The gene calls are TRBV25-1 and TRBJ2-7, with D possibly being TRBD1 or TRBD2 (6 bases each). There are 13 residues in the CDR3. CDR1 is MGHDK and CDR2 is SYGVNS in the germline V gene. Trimming took 4 bases from V and 7 from J, leaving 14 bases between them. This CDR3 reads CASSGGAGREQYF. CDR3 DNA: TGTGCCAGCAGTGGGGGGGCAGGGCGGGAGCAGTACTTC.

This chain links TRBV19 with TRBJ2-7; 7 positions match TRBD1. V gave up 7 bases and J gave up 2 bases; unmatched junction bases: 2. From germline, CDR1 is LNHDA and CDR2 SQIVND (reference sequence). CDR3 length: 12 amino acids. CDR3 sequence (DNA): TGTGCCAGTAAGGGGGCTGCCTACGAGCAGTACTTC. Its translation: CASKGAAYEQYF.

The V call is TRBV2, the J call TRBJ2-7, with 9 bases matching TRBD1. Germline V gene data show CDR1 as SNHLY and CDR2 as FYNNEI. The CDR3 sequence is 15 residues long. The trim removed 5 bases at V and 2 bases at J, leaving 7 bases unmatched. CDR3 nucleotides: TGTGCCAGCAGTACCACGGACAGGGGACCCTACGAGCAGTACTTC. Encoded protein: CASSTTDRGPYEQYF.

Details on this clonotype: Sequence at one end of the junction differs from germline and may be a read error. The genes are TRBV10-3 and TRBJ1-6; possible D gene TRBD1, 5 bases. The CDR3 contains 14 residues. Germline-derived CDR1 and CDR2 are ENHRY and SYGVKD. CDR3: CASFGGANNSLLHF. The CDR3 DNA sequence: TGTGCCAGTTTCGGCGGGGCTAATAATTCACTCCTCCACTTT.

This clonotype was seen repeatedly, ten times or more. The CDR3 region has the DNA TGTGCCAGCAGTCCGGGACAGGGTTTCGAGCAGTACTTC. It encodes CASSPGQGFEQYF. J is TRBJ2-7 and V is TRBV27, with TRBD1 identical over 9 bases. Germline V gene sequence: CDR1 MNHEY, CDR2 SMNVEV (reference sequence). The length of the CDR3 is 13 residues. With 5 bases clipped from V and 6 bases from J, the junction kept 5 bases outside the gene matches.

This clonotype was seen at least ten times. The CDR3 is CASSRQGRTYEQYF. CDR3 DNA sequence: TGTGCCAGCAGCCGACAGGGGCGGACCTACGAGCAGTACTTC. The chain employs TRBV11-3 and TRBJ2-7; TRBD1 matches 8 bases. The CDR3 runs 14 residues. V was pared by 5 bases and J by 2 bases, with 5 bases of the junction left unmatched. Germline V gene lookup returns CDR1 SGHNT and CDR2 YENEEA.

This clonotype appeared many times. This may stem from a read error, because a much larger clone lies one nucleotide away. The CDR3 end shows no conserved phenylalanine or tryptophan, and so a read error is likely. The chain combines TRBV2 with TRBJ2-1; D is possibly TRBD1 (5 bases). Germline-derived CDR1 and CDR2 are SNHLY and FYNNEI. V shed 3 bases and J shed 1 base, with 10 bases lying between them. The CDR3 length is 15 residues. This CDR3 reads CASSDREGSYNEQFL. The CDR3 coding sequence is TGTGCCAGCAGTGACAGGGAAGGATCCTACAATGAGCAGTTCCTC.

This clonotype has at least ten counts. The chain combines TRBV9 with TRBJ2-1; 7 nucleotides agree with TRBD2. V lost 1 base, J lost 2 bases, and 3 bases stayed unmatched. Germline V gene lookup returns CDR1 SGDLS and CDR2 YYNGEE. There are 15 residues in the CDR3. CDR3 amino acids: CASSVRGETYNEQFF. The CDR3 DNA is TGTGCCAGCAGCGTACGGGGGGAGACCTACAATGAGCAGTTCTTC.

This clonotype was seen many times. The chain recombines TRBV7-8 with TRBJ2-7, with TRBD1 as a possible D gene (6 bases). Germline V gene sequence: CDR1 SGHVS, CDR2 FQNEAQ. V was trimmed by 5 bases and J by 2 bases, leaving 13 bases between them. The CDR3 sequence is 14 residues long. CDR3 amino acids: CASSVRDIAYEQYF. Here the CDR3 DNA reads TGTGCCAGCAGCGTAAGGGACATTGCCTACGAGCAGTACTTC.

The sample holds many counts of this clonotype. The chain employs TRBV5-8 and TRBJ1-5, with D possibly matching TRBD1 (6 bases). Per the germline V gene, CDR1 is SGHTS and CDR2 is YDEGEE. V lost 4 bases and J lost 0, with 11 bases in between. The length of the CDR3 is 15 residues. The CDR3 reads CASSVQGYSNQPQHF. In nucleotides, the CDR3 is TGTGCCAGCAGCGTACAGGGTTATAGCAATCAGCCCCAGCATTTT.